What follows describes a single T cell receptor (beta chain). The sample belongs to a study of cytomegalovirus exposure and HLA in healthy donors. For the study at large: A previous analysis identified 100 million or so unique TCR beta sequences derived from around 200 million T cells.

Both 60 Vbeta primers and 13 Jbeta primers went into the PCR. The data were produced by immunoSEQ multiplex PCR, yet TCRdb's version contains in-frame clones alone and is incomplete. In the table there are some 200,000 clones, around 86% of which are singletons. The sequencing input was PBMCs. The origin of this receptor is a woman aged 40 to 55 in good health and CMV-seronegative.

The CDR3, as DNA: TGTGCCAGGACGGACAGATACAATGAAAAACTGTTTTTT. This translates into CARTDRYNEKLFF. This sequence joins TRBV30 and TRBJ1-4; tentatively, D is TRBD1 (6 bases). The CDR3 runs to 13 residues. V lost 8 bases and J lost 5, with 15 bases in between. Germline V gene sequence: CDR1 GTSNPN, CDR2 SVGIG (reference sequence).